This passage covers 15 T cell receptor beta chains from one sample sequenced in a study of CD8 T cells in ankylosing spondylitis. Study-level points and caveats: Roughly 8 highly homologous variants made up a TCR beta motif that seemed to typify ankylosing spondylitis blood.

TCRdb called the 5' RACE reads again in MiXCR, with one record for every CDR3 protein. In the table there are 500,000 or so distinct CDR3 sequences, roughly 5.2% of which are singletons. Antigen specificity for these receptors is unknown. The sequenced sample consisted of blood, either unsorted or a sorted T cell fraction (not recorded which). The receptors come from a male donor with ankylosing spondylitis.

This clonotype was recorded at least ten times. The rearrangement uses TRBV24-1 and TRBJ1-5, with D possibly TRBD1 on 5 matching bases. Trimming removed 7 bases from V and 4 bases from J, with 13 bases in between. CDR3 length: 14 residues. Germline V lookup: CDR1 KGHDR, CDR2 SFDVKD. CDR3 loop: CATSRWGTNQPQHF. The DNA of the CDR3 is TGTGCCACCAGCCGATGGGGCACTAATCAGCCCCAGCATTTT.

This clonotype has ten or more counts. CDR3 nucleotides: TGTGCCAGCAGACCTACAGGGGATGTTCAGCCCCAGCATTTT. The encoded protein is CASRPTGDVQPQHF. The V and J genes are TRBV12-3 or TRBV12-4 and TRBJ1-5; 7 bases align to TRBD1. Trimming cost V 6 bases and J 6 bases; bases outside gene matches: 8. The CDR3 consists of 14 residues.

This clonotype has just a few counts. The J gene is TRBJ1-1, the V gene TRBV30; D unresolved. V lost 0 bases and J lost 1, with 6 bases in between. The CDR3 runs to 13 residues. Germline V CDR1 and CDR2: GTSNPN, SVGIG (reference sequence). CDR3 amino acids: CAWSVSPNTEAFF. CDR3 nucleotides: TGTGCCTGGAGTGTGTCGCCGAACACTGAAGCTTTCTTT.

This clonotype has at least ten counts. The V call is TRBV20-1, the J call TRBJ2-7, with D possibly TRBD2 on 6 matching bases. The CDR3 is made up of 15 amino acids. From germline, CDR1 is DFQATT and CDR2 SNEGSKA (reference sequence). Trimming removed 4 bases at V and 0 bases at J, with 16 bases between. The CDR3 DNA reads TGCAGTGCTAAGGTGTGGGGACTGAGCTCCTACGAGCAGTACTTC. It is translated as CSAKVWGLSSYEQYF.

This clonotype was picked up many times. Here the CDR3 reads CASSVEYGPPWREQFF. The CDR3 bases are TGTGCCAGCAGCGTTGAATACGGGCCCCCCTGGAGGGAGCAGTTCTTC. The J gene is TRBJ2-1, the V gene TRBV9; the D gene is possibly TRBD2 (5 bases). CDR1 is SGDLS, CDR2 YYNGEE, per germline. The CDR3 spans 16 residues. V was clipped by 2 bases and J by 10 bases, with 22 bases between them.

In its sample, this clonotype was seen a few times. The J gene is TRBJ2-5, the V gene TRBV7-2; a possible D gene is TRBD2 (7 bases). V dropped 3 bases and J dropped 6 bases, with 14 bases sitting between them. The germline gives CDR1 SGHTA, CDR2 FQGNSA. This CDR3 comprises 14 residues. The CDR3 loop reads CASSLSRGGQTQYF. The CDR3 coding sequence is TGTGCCAGCAGCTTGTCGAGGGGGGGTCAGACCCAGTACTTC.

Only a few counts were recorded for this clonotype. V is TRBV5-1 and J is TRBJ2-1, with D perhaps TRBD1 (6 bases). This CDR3 region has 15 residues. Germline V gene sequence: CDR1 SGHRS, CDR2 YFSETQ. V was cut by 4 bases and J by 1 base, with 12 bases left in between. The CDR3 spells CASSPDGQSYNEQFF. As DNA, the CDR3 is TGCGCCAGCAGCCCGGACGGACAGTCCTACAATGAGCAGTTCTTC.

Only a few counts were recorded for this clonotype. The chain links TRBV5-1 to TRBJ2-5; TRBD1 is a possible D gene (5 bases). V was trimmed by 0 bases and J by 1 base, leaving 7 bases between them. The length of the CDR3 is 14 residues. Germline CDR1 reads SGHRS; CDR2 reads YFSETQ. For the CDR3, the DNA is TGCGCCAGCAGCTTGGAGGGGCCCCAAGAGACCCAGTACTTC. Protein sequence: CASSLEGPQETQYF.

This clonotype was observed many times. The chain joins TRBV4-3 to TRBJ2-1; TRBD2 agrees at 7 bases. The CDR3 length is 13 residues. Germline trimming cut 0 bases from V and 9 bases from J; bases unmatched to any gene: 2. Germline CDR1 is LGHNA and CDR2 is YSLEER. This chain's CDR3 is CASSQELASEQFF. The CDR3 DNA is TGCGCCAGCAGCCAAGAACTAGCGAGTGAGCAGTTCTTC.

This clonotype was detected many times. The V gene is TRBV24-1, the J gene TRBJ2-3; D is undetermined. The CDR3 runs 14 residues. V was trimmed by 2 bases and J by 6 bases, leaving 11 bases between them. Germline CDR1 and CDR2: KGHDR and SFDVKD. The DNA of the CDR3 is TGTGCCACCAGTGATTCCTCCTTCGGGGATACGCAGTATTTT. Encoded protein: CATSDSSFGDTQYF.

This clonotype was picked up many times. The J gene is TRBJ1-2, the V gene TRBV28; 9 nucleotides agree with TRBD1. The CDR3 sequence is 16 residues long. V gave up 3 bases and J gave up 6 bases; unmatched junction bases: 11. The germline gives CDR1 MDHEN, CDR2 SYDVKM. The CDR3 loop is CASSFYGTGLRHGYTF. The CDR3, as DNA: TGTGCCAGCAGTTTTTATGGGACAGGGCTTCGTCATGGCTACACCTTC.

This clonotype was observed many times. The chain couples TRBV12-3 or TRBV12-4 to TRBJ1-1; TRBD1 matches at 7 bases. The CDR3 length is 13 residues. Losses at the gene ends were 6 bases for V and 6 bases for J; bases not matched to a gene: 7. The CDR3 loop reads CASRNRGDSEAFF. CDR3 coding DNA: TGTGCCAGCAGAAACAGGGGTGACTCTGAAGCTTTCTTT.

The chain joins TRBV7-2 to TRBJ2-7, with D possibly being TRBD2 (5 bases). This CDR3 has 14 residues. V was shortened by 5 bases and J by 3 bases, with 14 bases between the two germline ends. Germline CDR1 is SGHTA and CDR2 is FQGNSA. The CDR3 is CASSELTRNYEQYF. CDR3 DNA sequence: TGTGCCAGCAGCGAGCTTACTAGGAACTACGAGCAGTACTTC.

This clonotype was seen at least ten times. The CDR3 loop is CASSPLVGKGEAFF. DNA for the CDR3: TGTGCCAGCAGCCCCCTCGTTGGGAAAGGAGAGGCTTTCTTT. The gene calls are TRBV9 and TRBJ1-1; D is ambiguous. CDR1 and CDR2 (germline): SGDLS, YYNGEE. This CDR3 is built from 14 residues. V lost 4 bases, J lost 11 bases, and 21 bases lay in between.

This clonotype was seen a handful of times. The chain has TRBV6-5 and TRBJ1-1; no reliable D call. The CDR3 loop spans 13 amino acids. Trimming pared 2 bases from V and 6 bases from J, leaving 10 bases between. The germline V gene has CDR1 MNHEY and CDR2 SVGAGI. The CDR3 DNA follows: TGTGCCAGCAGTTACCAGCGCGGGTCTGAAGCTTTCTTT. This encodes CASSYQRGSEAFF.